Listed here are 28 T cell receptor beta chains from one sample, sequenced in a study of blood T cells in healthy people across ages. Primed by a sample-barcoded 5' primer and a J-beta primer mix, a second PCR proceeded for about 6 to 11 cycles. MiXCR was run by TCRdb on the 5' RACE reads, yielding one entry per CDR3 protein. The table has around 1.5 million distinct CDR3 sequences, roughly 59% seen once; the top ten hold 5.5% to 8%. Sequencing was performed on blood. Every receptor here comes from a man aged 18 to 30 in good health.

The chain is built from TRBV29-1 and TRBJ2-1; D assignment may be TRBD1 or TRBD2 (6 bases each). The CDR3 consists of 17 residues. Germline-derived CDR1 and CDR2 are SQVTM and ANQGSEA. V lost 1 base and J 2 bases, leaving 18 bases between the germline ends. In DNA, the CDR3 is TGCAGCGTTGAAGTTTTAGGGGGGAGTAAACCCTACAATGAGCAGTTCTTC. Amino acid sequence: CSVEVLGGSKPYNEQFF.

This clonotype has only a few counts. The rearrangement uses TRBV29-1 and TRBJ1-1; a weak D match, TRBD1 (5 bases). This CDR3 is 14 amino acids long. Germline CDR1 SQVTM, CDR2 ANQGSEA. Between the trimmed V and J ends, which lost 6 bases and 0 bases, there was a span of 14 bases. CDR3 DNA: TGCAGCGTAACGCGACAGCTCATGAACACTGAAGCTTTCTTT. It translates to CSVTRQLMNTEAFF. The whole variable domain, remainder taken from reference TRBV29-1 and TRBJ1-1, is SAVISQKPSRDICQRGTSLTIQCQVDSQVTMMFWYRQQPGQSLTLIATANQGSEATYESGFVIDKFPISRPNLTFSTLTVSNMSPEDSSIYLCSVTRQLMNTEAFFGQGTRLTVV.

CDR3 bases: TGCAGTGCTGGATCCTCCGGGACAGAGCCATCCTACGAGCAGTACTTC. Translating it yields CSAGSSGTEPSYEQYF. The chain recombines TRBV20-1 with TRBJ2-7; 7 bases line up with TRBD1. CDR1 and CDR2 (germline): DFQATT, SNEGSKA (reference sequence). The CDR3 extends over 16 amino acids. With 5 bases clipped from V and 1 base from J, the junction kept 14 bases outside the gene matches.

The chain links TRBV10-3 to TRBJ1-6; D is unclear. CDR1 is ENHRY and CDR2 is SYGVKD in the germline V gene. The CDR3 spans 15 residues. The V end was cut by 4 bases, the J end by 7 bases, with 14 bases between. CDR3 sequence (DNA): TGTGCCATCAGTGGCCACAGCGGATCGAATTCACCCCTCCACTTT. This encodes CAISGHSGSNSPLHF.

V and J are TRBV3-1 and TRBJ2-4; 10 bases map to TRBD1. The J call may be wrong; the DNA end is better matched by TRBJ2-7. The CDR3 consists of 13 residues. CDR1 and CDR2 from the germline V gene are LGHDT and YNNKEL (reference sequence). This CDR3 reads CASSRQGADEQYF. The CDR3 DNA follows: TGTGCCAGCAGCCGACAGGGGGCAGACGAGCAGTACTTC.

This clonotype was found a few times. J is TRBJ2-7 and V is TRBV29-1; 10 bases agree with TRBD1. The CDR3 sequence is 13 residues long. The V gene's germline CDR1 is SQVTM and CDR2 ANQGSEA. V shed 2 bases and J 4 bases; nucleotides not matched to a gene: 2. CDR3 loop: CSVEMGQGYEQYF. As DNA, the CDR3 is TGCAGCGTTGAAATGGGACAGGGGTACGAGCAGTACTTC.

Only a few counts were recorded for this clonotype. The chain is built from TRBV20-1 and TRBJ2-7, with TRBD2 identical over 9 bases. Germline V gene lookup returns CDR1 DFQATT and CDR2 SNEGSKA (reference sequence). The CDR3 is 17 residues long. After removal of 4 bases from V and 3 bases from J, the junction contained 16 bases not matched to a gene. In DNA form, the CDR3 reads TGCAGTGCTATTCCCCTAGAGGTAGCGGGGGACTACTACGAGCAGTACTTC. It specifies CSAIPLEVAGDYYEQYF.

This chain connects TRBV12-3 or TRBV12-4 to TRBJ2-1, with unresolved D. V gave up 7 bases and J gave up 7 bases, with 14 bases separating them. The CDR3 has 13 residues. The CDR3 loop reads CASTTFPHNEQFF. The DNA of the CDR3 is TGTGCCAGCACCACGTTCCCCCATAATGAGCAGTTCTTC.

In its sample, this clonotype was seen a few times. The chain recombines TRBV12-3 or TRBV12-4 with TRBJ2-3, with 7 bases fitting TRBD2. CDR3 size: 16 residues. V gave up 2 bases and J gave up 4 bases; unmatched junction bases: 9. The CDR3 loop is CASSLSGLADADTQYF. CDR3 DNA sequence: TGTGCCAGCAGTTTAAGCGGGCTAGCGGACGCAGATACGCAGTATTTT.

This CDR3 reads CSVEDPPVDPYGYTF. CDR3 DNA sequence: TGCAGCGTTGAAGATCCCCCAGTCGACCCCTATGGCTACACCTTC. The rearrangement links TRBV29-1 to TRBJ1-2; D gene uncertain. The CDR3 extends over 15 amino acids. V lost 0 bases to trimming and J lost 4 bases, with 15 bases between them. Per the germline V gene, CDR1 is SQVTM and CDR2 is ANQGSEA.

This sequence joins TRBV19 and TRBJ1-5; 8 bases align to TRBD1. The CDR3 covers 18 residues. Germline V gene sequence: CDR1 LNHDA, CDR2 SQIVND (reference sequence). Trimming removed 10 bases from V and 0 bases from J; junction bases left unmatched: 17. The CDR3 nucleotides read TGTGCCACACATACCGGGACAGGCGGTCCCTATAGCAATCAGCCCCAGCATTTT. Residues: CATHTGTGGPYSNQPQHF.

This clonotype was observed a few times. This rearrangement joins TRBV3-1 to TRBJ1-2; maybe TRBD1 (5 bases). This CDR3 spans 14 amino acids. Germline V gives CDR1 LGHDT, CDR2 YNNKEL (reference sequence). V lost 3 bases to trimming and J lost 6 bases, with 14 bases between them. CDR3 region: CASSHESRAHGYTF. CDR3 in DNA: TGTGCCAGCAGCCATGAGAGCAGGGCCCATGGCTACACCTTC.

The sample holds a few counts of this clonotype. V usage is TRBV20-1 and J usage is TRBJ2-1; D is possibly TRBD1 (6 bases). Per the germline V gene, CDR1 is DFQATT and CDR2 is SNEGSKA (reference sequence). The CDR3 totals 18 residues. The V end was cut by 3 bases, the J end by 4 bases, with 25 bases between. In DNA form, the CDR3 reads TGCAGTGCTAGGGGATGGGGGACACACTCCCTGATTTACAATGAGCAGTTCTTC. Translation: CSARGWGTHSLIYNEQFF.

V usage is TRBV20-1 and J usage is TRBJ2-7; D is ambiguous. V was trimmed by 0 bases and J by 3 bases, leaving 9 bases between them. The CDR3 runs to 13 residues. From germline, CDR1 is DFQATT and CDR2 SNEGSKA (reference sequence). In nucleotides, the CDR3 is TGCAGTGCTAGAGATGGGCAGTACTACGAGCAGTACTTC. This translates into CSARDGQYYEQYF.

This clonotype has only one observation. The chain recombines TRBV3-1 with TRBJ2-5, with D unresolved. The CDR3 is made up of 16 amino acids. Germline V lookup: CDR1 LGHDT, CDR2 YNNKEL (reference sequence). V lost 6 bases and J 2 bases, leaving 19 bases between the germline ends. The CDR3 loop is CASSQNSRLLQETQYF. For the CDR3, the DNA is TGTGCCAGCAGTCAAAACAGCCGCCTCCTACAAGAGACCCAGTACTTC.

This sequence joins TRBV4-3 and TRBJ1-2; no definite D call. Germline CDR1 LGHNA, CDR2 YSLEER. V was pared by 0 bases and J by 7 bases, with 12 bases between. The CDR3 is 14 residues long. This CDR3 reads CASSQEVRRGGYTF. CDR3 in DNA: TGCGCCAGCAGCCAAGAAGTGCGGCGGGGTGGCTACACCTTC.

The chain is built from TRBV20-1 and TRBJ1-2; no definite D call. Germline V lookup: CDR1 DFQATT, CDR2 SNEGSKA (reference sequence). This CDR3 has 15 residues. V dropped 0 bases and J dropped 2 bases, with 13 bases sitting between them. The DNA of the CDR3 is TGCAGTGCTAGAGACCATCAGCGTGGGAACTATGGCTACACCTTC. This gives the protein CSARDHQRGNYGYTF.

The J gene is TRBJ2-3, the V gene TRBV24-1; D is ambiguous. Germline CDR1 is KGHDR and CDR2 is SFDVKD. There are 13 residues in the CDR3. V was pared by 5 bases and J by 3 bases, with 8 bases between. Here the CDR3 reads CATSASPTDTQYF. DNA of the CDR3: TGTGCCACCAGTGCGTCCCCGACAGATACGCAGTATTTT.

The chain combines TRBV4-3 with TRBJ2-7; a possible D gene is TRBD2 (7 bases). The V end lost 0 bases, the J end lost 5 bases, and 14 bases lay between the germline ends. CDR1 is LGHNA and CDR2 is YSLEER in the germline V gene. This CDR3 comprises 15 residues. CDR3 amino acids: CASSQEGGAYNEQYF. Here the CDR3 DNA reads TGCGCCAGCAGCCAAGAAGGGGGGGCCTACAACGAGCAGTACTTC.

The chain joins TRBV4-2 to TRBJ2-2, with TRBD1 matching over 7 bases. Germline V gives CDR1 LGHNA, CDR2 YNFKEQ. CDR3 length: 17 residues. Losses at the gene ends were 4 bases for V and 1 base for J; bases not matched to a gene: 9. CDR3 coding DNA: TGTGCCAGCAGCCCCCTAATTCGGACAGGGAACACCGGGGAGCTGTTTTTT. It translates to CASSPLIRTGNTGELFF.

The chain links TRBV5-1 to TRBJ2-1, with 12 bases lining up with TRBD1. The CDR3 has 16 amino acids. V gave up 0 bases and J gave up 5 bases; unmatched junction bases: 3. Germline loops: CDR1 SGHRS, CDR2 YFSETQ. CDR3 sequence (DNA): TGCGCCAGCAGCTTGGAGGGACAGGGGGCCCACAATGAGCAGTTCTTC. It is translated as CASSLEGQGAHNEQFF.

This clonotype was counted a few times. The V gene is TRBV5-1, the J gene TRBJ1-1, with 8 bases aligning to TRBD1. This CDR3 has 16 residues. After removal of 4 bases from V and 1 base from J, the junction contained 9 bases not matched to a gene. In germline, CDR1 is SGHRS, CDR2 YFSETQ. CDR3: CASSGRQGARNTEAFF. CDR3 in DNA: TGCGCCAGCAGCGGAAGGCAGGGGGCAAGGAACACTGAAGCTTTCTTT. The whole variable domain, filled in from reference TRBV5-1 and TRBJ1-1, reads KAGVTQTPRYLIKTRGQQVTLSCSPISGHRSVSWYQQTPGQGLQFLFEYFSETQRNKGNFPGRFSGRQFSNSRSEMNVSTLELGDSALYLCASSGRQGARNTEAFFGQGTRLTVV.

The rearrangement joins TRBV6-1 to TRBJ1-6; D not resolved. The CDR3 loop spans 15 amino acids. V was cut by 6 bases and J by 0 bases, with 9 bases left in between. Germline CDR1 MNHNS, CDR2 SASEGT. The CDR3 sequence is CASRLDVSYNSPLHF. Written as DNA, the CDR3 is TGTGCCAGCAGGTTGGACGTCTCCTATAATTCACCCCTCCACTTT.

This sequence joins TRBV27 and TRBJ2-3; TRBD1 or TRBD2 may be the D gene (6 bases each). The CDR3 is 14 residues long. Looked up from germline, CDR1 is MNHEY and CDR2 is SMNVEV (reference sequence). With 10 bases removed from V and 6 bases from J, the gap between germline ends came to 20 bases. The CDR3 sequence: CATMDSGAGDTQYF. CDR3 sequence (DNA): TGTGCCACCATGGACAGTGGGGCGGGGGATACGCAGTATTTT.

The CDR3 region is CASKPRQGLDYGYTF. For the CDR3, the DNA is TGCGCCAGCAAACCAAGACAGGGTTTGGACTATGGCTACACCTTC. The rearrangement uses TRBV5-1 and TRBJ1-2, with 7 bases fitting TRBD1. V lost 6 bases and J lost 3; bases outside the gene matches: 11. This CDR3 is 15 amino acids long. The germline gives CDR1 SGHRS, CDR2 YFSETQ.

This CDR3 is CATSPETGTLTGELFF. In nucleotides, the CDR3 is TGTGCCACCAGCCCTGAGACGGGGACCCTCACCGGGGAGCTGTTTTTT. The V call is TRBV15, the J call TRBJ2-2, with D tentatively TRBD1 or TRBD2 (5 bases each). Trimming took 5 bases from V and 4 from J, leaving 17 bases between them. Germline V lookup: CDR1 LNHNV, CDR2 YYDKDF (reference sequence). CDR3 length equals 16 residues. Together with reference TRBV15 and TRBJ2-2, the CDR3 gives the full variable domain: DAMVIQNPRYQVTQFGKPVTLSCSQTLNHNVMYWYQQKSSQAPKLLFHYYDKDFNNEADTPDNFQSRRPNTSFCFLDIRSPGLGDTAMYLCATSPETGTLTGELFFGEGSRLTVL.

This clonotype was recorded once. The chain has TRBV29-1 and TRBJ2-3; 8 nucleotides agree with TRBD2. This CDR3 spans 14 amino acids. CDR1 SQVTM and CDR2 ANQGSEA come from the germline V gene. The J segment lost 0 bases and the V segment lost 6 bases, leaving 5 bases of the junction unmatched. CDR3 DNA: TGCAGCGTGGCCACTAGCGGTAGCACAGATACGCAGTATTTT. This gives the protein CSVATSGSTDTQYF.

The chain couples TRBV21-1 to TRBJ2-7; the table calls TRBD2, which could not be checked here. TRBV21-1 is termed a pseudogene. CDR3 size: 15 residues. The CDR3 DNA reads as TGTGCCAGAAGACAGGGAGGGTACCCCAACTACGAGCAGTACTTC. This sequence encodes CARRQGGYPNYEQYF.